This record looks at one T cell receptor (beta chain) sequence and its context. In its sample, this clonotype was seen a few times. There is no known antigen for this receptor. Per-nucleotide qualities are absent, and no much larger clonotype sits a single base away. The data stem from a study of early T cells in non-severe SARS-CoV-2 infection (TCRdb year 2021). About the full investigation: Because TCR sequencing relied on bulk RNA taken from unsorted whole blood, pairing of alpha and beta chains was not possible.

A case-control design nested within a healthcare worker cohort in London, UK, was used, with weekly nasopharyngeal swab PCR tests and blood sampling performed. Between 23 and 31 March 2020, the week of the UK lockdown, healthcare workers were enrolled and then followed up weekly for as long as 16 weeks. The CDR3 runs 15 residues from the cysteine to the phenylalanine. The DNA shown is the 45-base CDR3, in frame from base 1. Relative to germline, V is missing 7 bases and J is missing 0 bases, with 8 bases of the junction outside any gene match. CDR1 and CDR2, per the germline V gene (reference sequence), are LNHDA and SQIVND. The library was obtained by 5' RACE. These reads were obtained on a NextSeq 500. To correct for sequencing error and PCR bias, the TCR library protocol tagged individual cDNA molecules with unique molecular identifiers. Both TCR alpha and beta chains were sequenced, and tight co-correlation was observed between alpha and beta sequence abundances in each sample. From the authors' description of their analysis: V gene, J gene and CDR3 annotation of TCR sequences was performed with Decombinator V4. Expanded TCRs were defined as changing significantly between any two time points under a Poisson model with p below 0.0001. TCR abundances were normalised to the total number of TCRs sequenced per sample and expressed as counts per million. MAIT TCRs were defined by TRAV1-2 paired with TRAJ12, TRAJ20 or TRAJ33, and iNKT TCRs by TRAV10 paired with TRAJ18. A search of VDJdb, accessed on 1 November 2021, was run for TCRs annotated to CMV, EBV and SARS-CoV-2, with TCRs annotated for multiple antigens excluded. TCRdb passed the public sequencing reads through fastp at Q25 and MiXCR, retaining productive beta sequences. Every CDR3 protein is listed once, alongside the most common genes and DNA of its rows. TCRdb, rather than the study authors, made the V and J calls. This sample comprises fewer than 100,000 distinct CDR3 sequences, roughly a sixth of them detected only once. Approximately 2.6% of the sample is taken by the ten largest.

General study outcomes and caveats: Matching against VDJdb was skewed toward anti-spike CD8 responses, likely underestimated virus-specific expansions, and missed private and CD4 specificities.

This TCR was recovered from an adult who was a healthcare worker with PCR-confirmed SARS-CoV-2 infection or an uninfected control (not recorded which). Specimen: whole blood. The rearranged segments are TRBV19 and TRBJ1-2, with 7 bases matching TRBD1. The CDR3 here reads CASKDRDRANYGYTF. In nucleotide form, the sequence is TGTGCCAGTAAAGACCGGGACAGAGCTAACTATGGCTACACCTTC.